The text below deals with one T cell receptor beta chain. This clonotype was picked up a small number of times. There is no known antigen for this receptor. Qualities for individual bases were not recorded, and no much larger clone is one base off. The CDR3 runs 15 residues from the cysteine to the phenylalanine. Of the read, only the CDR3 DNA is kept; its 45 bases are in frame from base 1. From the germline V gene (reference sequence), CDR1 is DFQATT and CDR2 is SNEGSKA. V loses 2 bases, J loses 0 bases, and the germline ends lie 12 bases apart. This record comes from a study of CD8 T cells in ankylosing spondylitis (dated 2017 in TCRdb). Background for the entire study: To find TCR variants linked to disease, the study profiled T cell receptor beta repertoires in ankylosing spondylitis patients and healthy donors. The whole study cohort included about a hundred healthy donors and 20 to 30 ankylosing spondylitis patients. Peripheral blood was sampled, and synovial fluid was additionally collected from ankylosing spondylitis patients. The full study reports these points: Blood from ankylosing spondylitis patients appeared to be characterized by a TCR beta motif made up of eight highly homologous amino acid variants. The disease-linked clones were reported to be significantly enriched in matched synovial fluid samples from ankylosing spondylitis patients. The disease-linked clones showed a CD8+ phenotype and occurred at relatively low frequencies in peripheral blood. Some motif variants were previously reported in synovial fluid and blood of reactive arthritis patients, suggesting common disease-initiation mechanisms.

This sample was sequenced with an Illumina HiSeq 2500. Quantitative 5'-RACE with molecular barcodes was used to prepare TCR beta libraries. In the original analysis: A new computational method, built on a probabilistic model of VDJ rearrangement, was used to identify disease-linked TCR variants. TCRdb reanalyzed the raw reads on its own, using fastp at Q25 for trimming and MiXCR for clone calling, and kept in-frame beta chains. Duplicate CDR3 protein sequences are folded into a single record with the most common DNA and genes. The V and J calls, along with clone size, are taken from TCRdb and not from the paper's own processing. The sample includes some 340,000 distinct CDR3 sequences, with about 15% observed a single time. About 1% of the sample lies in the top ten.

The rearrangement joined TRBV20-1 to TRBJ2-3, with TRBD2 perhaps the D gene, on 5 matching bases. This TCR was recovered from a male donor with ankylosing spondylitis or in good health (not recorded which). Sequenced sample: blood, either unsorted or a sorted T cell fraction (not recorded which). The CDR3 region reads CSARIATTSTDTQYF. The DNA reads TGCAGTGCTAGAATAGCGACCACTAGCACAGATACGCAGTATTTT.